These 21 T cell receptor beta chains came from one sample sequenced in a study of cytomegalovirus exposure and HLA in healthy donors. This PCR relied on a set of 60 Vbeta primers and 13 Jbeta primers. The method was immunoSEQ multiplex PCR; TCRdb's version includes in-frame clones alone and lacks a portion of them. Here the sample spans more than 85,000 clones, under 80% being singletons. The sequenced material came from PBMCs. The receptor set was obtained from a woman between 18 and 30 years old in good health and CMV-seropositive.

This clone was recorded only once. The chain recombines TRBV7-6 with TRBJ2-7, with D maybe TRBD2 (5 bases). Per germline, CDR1 SGHVS and CDR2 FNYEAQ. Trimming shortened V by 1 base and J by 6 bases, and 16 bases separated the two germline ends. The CDR3 runs to 15 residues. DNA of the CDR3: TGTGCCAGCAGCTTAGGAAGCGGAAGGGCGGGCGAGCAGTACTTC. Encoded protein: CASSLGSGRAGEQYF.

This chain uses TRBV7-9 with TRBJ2-1, with 10 bases lining up with TRBD2. CDR1 and CDR2 from the germline V gene are SEHNR and FQNEAQ (reference sequence). Trimming at V came to 4 bases and at J to 9 bases, leaving 6 bases not matched to a gene. The CDR3 length is 14 residues. The CDR3 reads CASSSLSGRAEQFF. For the CDR3, the DNA is TGTGCCAGCAGCTCCCTAAGCGGGAGGGCTGAGCAGTTCTTC.

This clone showed up just a few times. V is TRBV6-4 and J is TRBJ2-2, with TRBD2 matching 7 bases. The length of the CDR3 is 15 residues. Germline trimming cut 3 bases from V and 5 bases from J; bases unmatched to any gene: 6. Looked up from germline, CDR1 is MRHNA and CDR2 is SNTAGT. CDR3 region: CASSESREGTGELFF. In DNA form, the CDR3 reads TGTGCCAGCAGTGAATCCAGGGAGGGAACCGGGGAGCTGTTTTTT.

The chain couples TRBV18 to TRBJ2-5; maybe TRBD1 (6 bases). Looked up from germline, CDR1 is KGHSH and CDR2 is LQKENI. The CDR3 runs 14 residues. V was shortened by 4 bases and J by 5 bases, with 14 bases between the two germline ends. The DNA of the CDR3 is TGTGCCAGCTCACGACAGGCCTCGGGGGAGACCCAGTACTTC. Translated, it gives CASSRQASGETQYF.

Only a few counts were recorded for this clone. The gene calls are TRBV7-2 and TRBJ1-4; D unclear. The length of the CDR3 is 15 residues. Trimming took off 2 bases at V and 3 bases at J, with 10 bases between the two ends. The germline V gene encodes CDR1 SGHTA and CDR2 FQGNSA. Here the CDR3 DNA reads TGTGCCAGCAGCTTAAGCGGGTTAGCTAATGAAAAACTGTTTTTT. As protein: CASSLSGLANEKLFF.

The chain links TRBV19 to TRBJ2-7, with D perhaps matching TRBD1 (6 bases). V was trimmed by 6 bases and J by 4 bases, leaving 16 bases between them. Per germline, CDR1 LNHDA and CDR2 SQIVND (reference sequence). This CDR3 region has 14 residues. CDR3 nucleotide sequence: TGTGCCAGTAGCAAGACAGGCCAGGGTTACGAGCAGTACTTC. It encodes CASSKTGQGYEQYF.

The chain joins TRBV28 to TRBJ2-5; 7 bases map to TRBD2. CDR3 length: 15 amino acids. CDR1 and CDR2 from the germline V gene are MDHEN and SYDVKM. Losses at the gene ends were 4 bases for V and 5 bases for J; bases not matched to a gene: 10. CDR3 residues: CASSSGGRGRETQYF. The CDR3 DNA reads as TGTGCCAGCAGTTCCGGCGGGAGAGGGAGGGAGACCCAGTACTTC.

CDR3 amino acids: CASSDWQSYEQYF. DNA of the CDR3: TGTGCCAGCAGTGATTGGCAGTCCTACGAGCAGTACTTC. J is TRBJ2-7 and V is TRBV6-1; unclear D gene. This CDR3 spans 13 amino acids. V lost 3 bases, J lost 1 base, and 7 bases lay in between. CDR1 is MNHNS, CDR2 SASEGT, per germline.

This clone was seen a few times. The V gene is TRBV6-5, the J gene TRBJ1-3, with a weak D call TRBD1 (6 bases). Germline V gene data show CDR1 as MNHEY and CDR2 as SVGAGI. V was trimmed by 2 bases and J by 3 bases, leaving 11 bases between them. This CDR3 has 15 residues. In DNA form, the CDR3 reads TGTGCCAGCAGTTACGCGGGGGGCTATGGAAACACCATATATTTT. It translates to CASSYAGGYGNTIYF.

This rearrangement joins TRBV6-1 to TRBJ2-1; 9 bases agree with TRBD2. J lost 2 bases, V lost 2 bases, and 1 base had no gene match. Germline CDR1 and CDR2: MNHNS and SASEGT. CDR3 length: 15 residues. Here the CDR3 reads CASSELAGAYNEQFF. CDR3 nucleotides: TGTGCCAGCAGTGAATTAGCGGGAGCCTACAATGAGCAGTTCTTC.

The chain employs TRBV19 and TRBJ2-2; 12 bases are a match to TRBD2. The V gene end was trimmed by 6 bases and the J gene end by 4 bases; junction bases not matched to a gene: 3. Germline loops: CDR1 LNHDA, CDR2 SQIVND (reference sequence). This CDR3 is built from 15 residues. CDR3 region: CASSPSGRVTGELFF. CDR3 coding DNA: TGTGCCAGTAGCCCTAGCGGGAGGGTCACCGGGGAGCTGTTTTTT.

The chain's CDR3 is CSVEKLAGVGVAETQYF. The CDR3 DNA sequence: TGCAGCGTTGAGAAGCTAGCGGGAGTGGGGGTTGCGGAGACCCAGTACTTC. The chain uses TRBV29-1 and TRBJ2-5, with TRBD2 matching 10 bases. Germline CDR1 reads SQVTM; CDR2 reads ANQGSEA. The length of the CDR3 is 17 residues. The V and J ends lost 3 bases and 5 bases, in that order; junction bases with no gene match: 15.

V is TRBV6-5 and J is TRBJ2-5, with a weak D call TRBD2 (5 bases). The V gene lost 6 bases and the J gene lost 5 bases, with 16 bases spanning the gap. The CDR3 runs 14 residues. Per germline, CDR1 MNHEY and CDR2 SVGAGI. For the CDR3, the DNA is TGTGCCAGCAGCACAACTAGTGGATGGGAGACCCAGTACTTC. As protein: CASSTTSGWETQYF.

The chain links TRBV10-3 to TRBJ2-2, with 12 bases matching TRBD2. The CDR3 has 15 amino acids. Trimming removed 8 bases from V and 7 bases from J; junction bases left unmatched: 8. Germline assignment: CDR1 ENHRY and CDR2 SYGVKD. The CDR3 DNA sequence: TGTGCCATCGGCGGACTAGCGGGACTTGACGGGGAGCTGTTTTTT. Encoded protein: CAIGGLAGLDGELFF.

The chain combines TRBV10-3 with TRBJ1-1; D unresolved. In germline, CDR1 is ENHRY, CDR2 SYGVKD. The CDR3 is 12 residues long. V gave up 3 bases and J gave up 5 bases, with 7 bases separating them. CDR3 DNA: TGTGCCATCAGTGACGCCGGGACTGAAGCTTTCTTT. Translated, it gives CAISDAGTEAFF.

This clone was recorded once. The chain carries TRBV5-6 and TRBJ2-1; TRBD2 aligns across 8 bases. Germline V gene sequence: CDR1 SGHDT, CDR2 YYEEEE. Trimming removed 3 bases from V and 0 bases from J; junction bases left unmatched: 11. This CDR3 comprises 18 residues. The DNA for the CDR3 is TGTGCCAGCAGCTCGGTTGGTAGCGGGAAGGGCTCCTACAATGAGCAGTTCTTC. Protein product: CASSSVGSGKGSYNEQFF. Filled out from reference TRBV5-6 and TRBJ2-1, the complete variable domain reads DAGVTQSPTHLIKTRGQQVTLRCSPKSGHDTVSWYQQALGQGPQFIFQYYEEEERQRGNFPDRFSGHQFPNYSSELNVNALLLGDSALYLCASSSVGSGKGSYNEQFFGPGTRLTVL.

As DNA, the CDR3 is TGTGCCAGCAGCGGGGGGGTAATGCGGGGCACTGAAGCTTTCTTT. Translated, it gives CASSGGVMRGTEAFF. The J gene is TRBJ1-1, the V gene TRBV9; a possible D gene is TRBD1 (5 bases). The CDR3 contains 15 residues. Trimming stripped 3 bases from V and 4 bases from J, with 16 bases between. Germline V gene sequence: CDR1 SGDLS, CDR2 YYNGEE.

J is TRBJ2-1 and V is TRBV7-3; 10 positions match TRBD2. Trimming at V came to 2 bases and at J to 6 bases, leaving 10 bases not matched to a gene. The CDR3 loop spans 17 amino acids. In germline, CDR1 is SGHTA, CDR2 FQGTGA. The CDR3, as DNA: TGTGCCAGCAGCTTAGGCCCTAGCGGGAGTACCGGCAATGAGCAGTTCTTC. Translation: CASSLGPSGSTGNEQFF.

This chain uses TRBV15 with TRBJ2-6; D unresolved. Germline lookup yields CDR1 LNHNV and CDR2 YYDKDF (reference sequence). The CDR3 extends over 15 amino acids. Trimming stripped 5 bases from V and 0 bases from J, with 8 bases between. The CDR3 DNA sequence: TGTGCCACCAGCCCTCGAGGCTCTGGGGCCAACGTCCTGACTTTC. Amino acid sequence: CATSPRGSGANVLTF.

The genes are TRBV28 and TRBJ2-3; 8 bases align to TRBD1. CDR1 MDHEN and CDR2 SYDVKM come from the germline V gene. The V gene end was trimmed by 2 bases and the J gene end by 6 bases; junction bases not matched to a gene: 7. This CDR3 is built from 15 residues. The CDR3 loop reads CASSLQDRVEDTQYF. CDR3 nucleotide sequence: TGTGCCAGCAGTTTACAGGACAGGGTTGAGGATACGCAGTATTTT. The whole variable domain, filled in from reference TRBV28 and TRBJ2-3, reads DVKVTQSSRYLVKRTGEKVFLECVQDMDHENMFWYRQDPGLGLRLIYFSYDVKMKEKGDIPEGYSVSREKKERFSLILESASTNQTSMYLCASSLQDRVEDTQYFGPGTRLTVL.

The CDR3, as DNA: TGTGCCAGCAGTGGGACAAGGGGGACCTACGAGCAGTACTTC. It specifies CASSGTRGTYEQYF. This rearrangement joins TRBV28 to TRBJ2-7, with D tentatively TRBD1 (6 bases). The CDR3 consists of 14 residues. Germline-derived CDR1 and CDR2 are MDHEN and SYDVKM. V was trimmed by 5 bases and J by 2 bases, leaving 13 bases between them.